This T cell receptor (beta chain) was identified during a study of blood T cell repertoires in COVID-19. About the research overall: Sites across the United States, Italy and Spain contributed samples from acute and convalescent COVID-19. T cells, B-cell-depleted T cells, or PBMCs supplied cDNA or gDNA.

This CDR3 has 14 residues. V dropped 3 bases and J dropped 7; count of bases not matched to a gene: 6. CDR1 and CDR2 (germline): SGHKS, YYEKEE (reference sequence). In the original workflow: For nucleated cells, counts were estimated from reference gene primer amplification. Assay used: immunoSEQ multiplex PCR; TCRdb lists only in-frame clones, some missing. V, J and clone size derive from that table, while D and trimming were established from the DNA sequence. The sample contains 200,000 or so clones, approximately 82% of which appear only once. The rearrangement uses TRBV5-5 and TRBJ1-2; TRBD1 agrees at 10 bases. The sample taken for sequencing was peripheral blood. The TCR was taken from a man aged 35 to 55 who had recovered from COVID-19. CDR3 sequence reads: CASSWDRGIGGYTF. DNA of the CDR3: TGTGCCAGCAGCTGGGACAGGGGTATTGGTGGCTACACCTTC.